What follows are 29 T cell receptor beta chains derived from one specimen sequenced in a study of blood T cell repertoires in COVID-19. Profiled with immunoSEQ multiplex PCR; TCRdb holds only in-frame clones, not every one. Among 75,000 to 90,000 clones listed, approximately 89% were seen once. The material sequenced was peripheral blood. These receptors originate from an elderly man with acute or convalescent COVID-19.

The chain is built from TRBV9 and TRBJ2-3; D perhaps matches TRBD2 (5 bases). V lost 2 bases, J lost 5 bases, and 15 bases lay in between. The CDR3 runs to 15 residues. CDR1 and CDR2 from the germline V gene are SGDLS and YYNGEE. CDR3 nucleotide sequence: TGTGCCAGCAGCGTTCGGGTAGGAGAGGGAGATACGCAGTATTTT. This codes for CASSVRVGEGDTQYF.

CDR3 nucleotides: TGTGCCAGCAGCCCCCGCACAGGAACTAATGAAAAACTGTTTTTT. Protein product: CASSPRTGTNEKLFF. The chain is built from TRBV9 and TRBJ1-4; TRBD1 might be the D (5 bases). Germline CDR1 SGDLS, CDR2 YYNGEE. The CDR3 loop spans 15 amino acids. V was pared by 4 bases and J by 1 base, with 11 bases between.

The CDR3 DNA reads TGTGCCAGCAGCCAAGGCCCAGCGGCTTCCTACGAGCAGTACTTC. The encoded protein is CASSQGPAASYEQYF. The chain links TRBV3-1 (or the pseudogene TRBV3-2) to TRBJ2-7, with TRBD2 as a possible D gene (5 bases). Germline V gene lookup returns CDR1 LGHDT and CDR2 YNNKEL (reference sequence). V was trimmed by 1 base and J by 1 base, leaving 11 bases between them. This CDR3 spans 15 amino acids.

The rearrangement links TRBV29-1 to TRBJ1-2; maybe TRBD1 (6 bases). This CDR3 is built from 12 residues. The V end was cut by 5 bases, the J end by 2 bases, with 9 bases between. Germline lookup yields CDR1 SQVTM and CDR2 ANQGSEA. The CDR3 sequence is CSVQGLNYGYTF. CDR3 DNA: TGCAGCGTTCAGGGGTTGAACTATGGCTACACCTTC.

The chain joins TRBV7-2 to TRBJ2-5; TRBD2 agrees at 7 bases. There are 15 residues in the CDR3. Germline assignment: CDR1 SGHTA and CDR2 FQGNSA. Trimming cost V 2 bases and J 2 bases; bases outside gene matches: 5. The CDR3 sequence: CASSLPGGSQETQYF. CDR3 bases: TGTGCCAGCAGCTTACCCGGGGGGTCACAAGAGACCCAGTACTTC.

The V and J genes are TRBV24-1 and TRBJ2-3; D gene unclear. CDR3 length: 13 residues. Germline V gives CDR1 KGHDR, CDR2 SFDVKD. V lost 3 bases to trimming and J lost 2 bases, with 5 bases between them. CDR3 sequence: CATSDVYTDTQYF. CDR3 bases: TGTGCCACCAGTGATGTCTACACAGATACGCAGTATTTT.

The rearrangement uses TRBV19 and TRBJ1-6; 8 nucleotides line up with TRBD1. The CDR3 totals 14 residues. Germline V CDR1 and CDR2: LNHDA, SQIVND (reference sequence). The junction had 7 bases not matched to a gene; V was cut back by 5 bases and J by 10 bases. The CDR3 DNA sequence: TGTGCCAGTAGTTCCGGACAGGGAAGGTCACCCCTCCACTTT. Protein sequence: CASSSGQGRSPLHF.

In its sample, this clone was seen a few times. The chain is built from TRBV28 and TRBJ1-5, with TRBD1 matching over 7 bases. Trimming cost V 5 bases and J 7 bases; bases outside gene matches: 8. Per germline, CDR1 MDHEN and CDR2 SYDVKM. The CDR3 is made up of 14 amino acids. The CDR3 sequence: CASSPDRVEQPQHF. The CDR3 DNA follows: TGTGCCAGCAGTCCCGACAGGGTCGAGCAGCCCCAGCATTTT.

This clone appeared a single time. The rearrangement joins TRBV12-5 to TRBJ2-7; 7 bases are a match to TRBD1. This CDR3 is built from 15 residues. Germline lookup yields CDR1 LGHNT and CDR2 FRNRAP. J gave up 4 bases and V 4 bases, and 10 bases lay outside the gene matches. CDR3 protein: CASGSPTGKRYEQYF. The DNA for the CDR3 is TGTGCTAGTGGTTCGCCGACAGGGAAAAGGTACGAGCAGTACTTC.

With regard to this clone: Here the CDR3 omits its conserved ending phenylalanine or tryptophan, so a read error is the likely source. The limits of the CDR3 on the DNA are not certain, so only TCRdb's listed CDR3 is given. The chain recombines TRBV18 with TRBJ1-2; TRBD1 is taken as the D call from the table, unchecked against the DNA. The CDR3 has 8 residues if both end residues are counted. The V gene's germline CDR1 is KGHSH and CDR2 LQKENI. The CDR3 loop reads CASSGDRS.

This clone was counted only a few times. The V gene is TRBV9, the J gene TRBJ1-3; possible D gene TRBD1, 6 bases. The CDR3 spans 13 residues. Germline CDR1 reads SGDLS; CDR2 reads YYNGEE. V was clipped by 0 bases and J by 8 bases, with 9 bases between them. The CDR3 loop is CASSVGGGDTIYF. The DNA for the CDR3 is TGTGCCAGCAGCGTAGGAGGGGGAGACACCATATATTTT.

This chain joins TRBV30 and TRBJ1-5; D is perhaps TRBD1 (6 bases). This CDR3 contains 16 residues. The V end was cut by 3 bases, the J end by 2 bases, with 17 bases between. Germline loops: CDR1 GTSNPN, CDR2 SVGIG (reference sequence). The CDR3 DNA is TGTGCCTGGAGGGGAGAACAGGGTTGGGGCAATCAGCCCCAGCATTTT. Translated: CAWRGEQGWGNQPQHF.

This clone showed up just once. V usage is TRBV18 and J usage is TRBJ1-3; D may be TRBD1 (6 bases). V was cut by 2 bases and J by 2 bases, with 16 bases left in between. This CDR3 has 17 residues. Looked up from germline, CDR1 is KGHSH and CDR2 is LQKENI. CDR3 sequence (DNA): TGTGCCAGCTCACCAAACAGGGTAGGGGTCGCTGGAAACACCATATATTTT. It translates to CASSPNRVGVAGNTIYF. Based on the CDR3 plus reference TRBV18 and TRBJ1-3, the full variable domain is NAGVMQNPRHLVRRRGQEARLRCSPMKGHSHVYWYRQLPEEGLKFMVYLQKENIIDESGMPKERFSAEFPKEGPSILRIQQVVRGDSAAYFCASSPNRVGVAGNTIYFGEGSWLTVV.

The chain combines TRBV5-1 with TRBJ2-3; TRBD2 might be the D (5 bases). CDR1 is SGHRS and CDR2 is YFSETQ in the germline V gene. The CDR3 runs 15 residues. With 0 bases removed from V and 6 bases from J, the gap between germline ends came to 14 bases. CDR3 coding DNA: TGCGCCAGCAGCTTGGTTGGGGAGAGGCCCGATACGCAGTATTTT. As protein: CASSLVGERPDTQYF.

V is TRBV6-4 and J is TRBJ1-2; no clear D gene. The CDR3 has 13 residues. V was pared by 0 bases and J by 8 bases, with 10 bases between. Germline V gene lookup returns CDR1 MRHNA and CDR2 SNTAGT. CDR3 sequence reads: CASSDSPRGGYTF. As DNA, the CDR3 is TGTGCCAGCAGTGACTCGCCACGAGGAGGCTACACCTTC.

This chain connects TRBV10-3 to TRBJ1-5; D gene unclear. V was cut by 3 bases and J by 8 bases, with 14 bases left in between. Germline V lookup: CDR1 ENHRY, CDR2 SYGVKD. The CDR3 totals 14 residues. CDR3 region: CAISDRTEGEPQHF. For the CDR3, the DNA is TGTGCCATCAGTGACCGGACCGAGGGTGAGCCCCAGCATTTT.

J is TRBJ1-4 and V is TRBV5-6; a weak D match, TRBD1 (6 bases). The ends were cut back, 0 bases at V and 6 bases at J, with 9 bases in the middle. The CDR3 spans 14 residues. Germline V gene sequence: CDR1 SGHDT, CDR2 YYEEEE. The CDR3, as DNA: TGTGCCAGCAGCTTGGACAGGGTAGATGAAAAACTGTTTTTT. Protein product: CASSLDRVDEKLFF.

This clone has a single count. The rearrangement uses TRBV18 and TRBJ1-6, with D unresolved. The length of the CDR3 is 15 residues. The V end lost 3 bases, the J end lost 6 bases, and 12 bases lay between the germline ends. CDR1 is KGHSH, CDR2 LQKENI, per germline. The DNA of the CDR3 is TGTGCCAGCTCACCCGAGAGAGTAGCTAATTCACCCCTCCACTTT. Its protein product is CASSPERVANSPLHF.

The chain has TRBV3-1 (or the pseudogene TRBV3-2) and TRBJ2-2, with 7 bases aligning to TRBD1. Germline lookup yields CDR1 LGHDT and CDR2 YNNKEL (reference sequence). V shed 5 bases, J shed 1 base, and the junction held 4 bases outside the gene matches. CDR3 length: 15 residues. DNA of the CDR3: TGTGCCAGCAGCTCCCGACAGGGGAACACCGGGGAGCTGTTTTTT. The encoded protein is CASSSRQGNTGELFF.

This chain connects TRBV18 to TRBJ2-7; 8 nucleotides match TRBD1. CDR1 and CDR2 (germline): KGHSH, LQKENI. The CDR3 is 14 residues long. The trim removed 3 bases at V and 6 bases at J, leaving 7 bases unmatched. CDR3 residues: CASSPTGDVFEQYF. The CDR3 bases are TGTGCCAGCTCACCGACAGGGGATGTTTTCGAGCAGTACTTC.

This clone was recorded a few times. V is TRBV14 and J is TRBJ1-2; the D gene is possibly TRBD1 (6 bases). The V gene's germline CDR1 is SGHDN and CDR2 FVKESK. The CDR3 covers 14 residues. V was pared by 2 bases and J by 8 bases, with 15 bases between. CDR3 amino acids: CASSQLAGADGYTF. In DNA form, the CDR3 reads TGTGCCAGCAGCCAACTAGCAGGGGCTGACGGCTACACCTTC.

The chain has TRBV21-1 and TRBJ2-6; no check of the table's D call, TRBD2, against the DNA was made. TRBV21-1 is labeled a pseudogene. The CDR3 runs to 17 residues. For the CDR3, the DNA is TGTGCCAGCAGCAAAGGCGGCAGCCCCCCTGGGGCCAACGTCCTGACTTTC. Amino acids: CASSKGGSPPGANVLTF.

This chain uses TRBV5-6 with TRBJ1-6; 7 bases are shared with TRBD1. The CDR3 has 14 residues. The junction had 3 bases not matched to a gene; V was cut back by 1 base and J by 8 bases. From germline, CDR1 is SGHDT and CDR2 YYEEEE. The CDR3 coding sequence is TGTGCCAGCAGCTTGCGACAGGGATATTCACCCCTCCACTTT. Amino acid sequence: CASSLRQGYSPLHF.

The chain joins TRBV7-8 to TRBJ1-4; D is unclear. The V and J ends lost 3 bases and 8 bases respectively, with 13 bases between them. The germline gives CDR1 SGHVS, CDR2 FQNEAQ. This CDR3 is 14 amino acids long. CDR3 DNA: TGTGCCAGCAGCTTTTCCGGGAGAGGCGAAAAACTGTTTTTT. It translates to CASSFSGRGEKLFF.

This chain uses TRBV5-1 with TRBJ1-1, with D possibly being TRBD1 (6 bases). This CDR3 is 14 amino acids long. The germline CDR1 and CDR2 sequences are SGHRS and YFSETQ. The V end was cut by 0 bases, the J end by 5 bases, with 11 bases between. CDR3 sequence (DNA): TGCGCCAGCAGCTTGGCCCACAGGGCGACTGAAGCTTTCTTT. Amino acid sequence: CASSLAHRATEAFF.

The V gene is TRBV4-1, the J gene TRBJ2-3; D is perhaps TRBD1 (6 bases). Germline CDR1 MGHRA, CDR2 YSYEKL. CDR3 length: 13 amino acids. With 4 bases removed from V and 11 bases from J, the gap between germline ends came to 16 bases. The CDR3, as DNA: TGCGCCAGCAGCCGCGGGCTAGAAGGGGGGCAGTATTTT. Its translation: CASSRGLEGGQYF.

The V gene is TRBV28, the J gene TRBJ1-5; TRBD1 agrees at 7 bases. Germline CDR1 is MDHEN and CDR2 is SYDVKM. Trimming cost V 8 bases and J 0 bases; bases outside gene matches: 1. The CDR3 length is 13 residues. CDR3 nucleotides: TGTGCCAGCGGGGACAGTAGCAATCAGCCCCAGCATTTT. It yields the protein CASGDSSNQPQHF.

The rearrangement links TRBV5-1 to TRBJ2-1; 10 bases align to TRBD2. This CDR3 comprises 15 residues. Germline V gene sequence: CDR1 SGHRS, CDR2 YFSETQ. The V segment lost 3 bases and the J segment 8 bases; nucleotides outside the gene matches: 8. The CDR3 nucleotides are TGCGCCAGCAGCTCGAGCGGGGGGGCCTTCGATGAGCAGTTCTTC. Its protein product is CASSSSGGAFDEQFF.

V usage is TRBV9 and J usage is TRBJ1-4, with TRBD1 matching 9 bases. This CDR3 contains 15 residues. The germline gives CDR1 SGDLS, CDR2 YYNGEE. V gave up 4 bases and J gave up 5 bases; unmatched junction bases: 6. The CDR3 coding sequence is TGTGCCAGCAGCTTCCGGGACAGGGTGAATGAAAAACTGTTTTTT. This encodes CASSFRDRVNEKLFF. Looking up the rest from reference TRBV9 and TRBJ1-4 gives the full variable domain: DSGVTQTPKHLITATGQRVTLRCSPRSGDLSVYWYQQSLDQGLQFLIQYYNGEERAKGNILERFSAQQFPDLHSELNLSSLELGDSALYFCASSFRDRVNEKLFFGSGTQLSVL.